A selection of T cell receptor beta chains follows, all from one sample in a study of identical twins. TCRdb re-called the 5' RACE reads through MiXCR, storing one row per CDR3 protein. The data contain approximately 1.8 million distinct CDR3 sequences, about 32% of them singletons. Sequences were obtained from cord blood. These receptors were obtained from a newborn girl in good health. CDR3s include the opening cysteine and the closing phenylalanine or tryptophan. The D gene is left open where the match is weak. Part of the rows lack a size; the others show once, few, many or a class for expanded clones.

j_gene,abundance,v_gene,d_gene,CDR3aa,CDR3nt
TRBJ2-7,few,TRBV29-1,NA,CSVGTRVFGGMYEQYF,TGCAGCGTCGGGACAAGAGTCTTCGGAGGGATGTACGAGCAGTACTTC
TRBJ2-1,few,TRBV15,NA,CATSRIPPQSYNEQFF,TGTGCCACCAGCAGGATACCCCCCCAATCCTACAATGAGCAGTTCTTC
TRBJ2-2,NA,TRBV28,NA,CASSLQAYNANTGELFF,TGTGCCAGCAGTTTACAGGCCTACAACGCGAACACCGGGGAGCTGTTTTTT
TRBJ2-7,NA,TRBV12-3/TRBV12-4,TRBD2,CASNGAGGSYNEQYF,TGTGCCAGCAACGGCGCCGGGGGGTCATACAATGAGCAGTACTTC
TRBJ1-2,NA,TRBV2,TRBD1,CASKGQGSYGYTF,TGTGCCAGCAAGGGACAGGGCAGCTATGGCTACACCTTC
TRBJ1-4,few,TRBV28,NA,CASSSRRREKLFF,TGTGCCAGCAGTTCGAGGAGACGTGAAAAACTGTTTTTT
TRBJ2-2,NA,TRBV2,TRBD1,CASGTGRTGELFF,TGTGCCAGCGGGACAGGGCGAACCGGGGAGCTGTTTTTT
TRBJ2-2,NA,TRBV6-1,NA,CASSVSYGGELFF,TGTGCCAGCAGTGTTTCATATGGCGGGGAGCTGTTTTTT
TRBJ2-7,few,TRBV3-1,TRBD2,CASSQPLLAGDNEQYF,TGTGCCAGCAGCCAACCCCTACTAGCGGGGGACAACGAGCAGTACTTC
TRBJ2-1,many,TRBV29-1,TRBD2,CSVEDTGGGYNEQFF,TGCAGCGTTGAAGATACGGGGGGGGGATACAATGAGCAGTTCTTC
TRBJ2-7,NA,TRBV7-6,NA,CASSLQGGSYNEQYF,TGTGCCAGCAGCTTACAGGGGGGCTCCTACAATGAGCAGTACTTC
TRBJ1-2,few,TRBV12-5,NA,CASALDIPSLYGYTF,TGTGCTAGTGCCCTTGACATTCCCTCTCTCTATGGCTACACCTTC
TRBJ2-5,NA,TRBV20-1,NA,CSARDSAGRETQYF,TGCAGTGCTAGAGATTCGGCAGGCCGGGAGACCCAGTACTTC
TRBJ2-7,NA,TRBV7-8,TRBD2,CASSYSGGHSYEQYF,TGTGCCAGCAGCTATAGCGGGGGCCATTCCTACGAGCAGTACTTC
TRBJ2-3,few,TRBV4-2,NA,CASSQEGASSTDTQYF,TGTGCCAGCAGCCAAGAGGGGGCCTCTAGCACAGATACGCAGTATTTT
TRBJ1-2,few,TRBV6-6,NA,CASRRQENGYTF,TGTGCCAGCCGGAGACAGGAAAATGGCTACACCTTC
TRBJ2-3,NA,TRBV4-2,TRBD1,CASRVEGGAGTDTQYF,TGTGCCAGCAGGGTTGAAGGGGGCGCGGGCACAGATACGCAGTATTTT
TRBJ1-2,few,TRBV27,NA,CASSLVQGNGYTF,TGTGCCAGCAGTTTAGTGCAGGGGAACGGCTACACCTTC
TRBJ2-3,few,TRBV20-1,NA,CSARPTLGSTDTQYF,TGCAGTGCTAGACCGACCCTCGGCAGCACAGATACGCAGTATTTT
TRBJ1-5,NA,TRBV15,NA,CATSKDMLQANNQPQHF,TGTGCCACCAGCAAGGACATGTTACAGGCGAACAATCAGCCCCAGCATTTT
TRBJ2-5,NA,TRBV20-1,NA,CSARQLETQYF,TGCAGTGCTAGACAGTTGGAGACCCAGTACTTC
TRBJ1-2,NA,TRBV5-1,NA,CASSPKTGYGYTF,TGCGCCAGCAGCCCAAAGACAGGATATGGCTACACCTTC
TRBJ1-4,few,TRBV20-1,NA,CSAREGRGNEKLFF,TGCAGTGCTAGAGAGGGTCGGGGTAATGAAAAACTGTTTTTT
TRBJ2-3,NA,TRBV7-2,TRBD2,CASSLTSGRGEYF,TGTGCCAGCAGCTTGACCAGCGGGAGAGGGGAGTATTTT
TRBJ2-2,NA,TRBV3-1,NA,CASSRTGSGELFF,TGTGCCAGCAGCCGAACAGGGTCCGGGGAGCTGTTTTTT
TRBJ2-2,NA,TRBV24-1,NA,CATSKTGYGELFF,TGTGCCACCAGTAAGACGGGTTACGGGGAGCTGTTTTTT
TRBJ2-7,NA,TRBV14,NA,CASSLRLNLYNEQYF,TGTGCCAGCAGCCTCCGACTGAACCTTTACAATGAGCAGTACTTC
TRBJ2-3,few,TRBV4-2,NA,CASSQYGGGVTDTQYF,TGTGCCAGCAGCCAATATGGGGGTGGGGTCACAGATACGCAGTATTTT
TRBJ2-1,NA,TRBV5-1,TRBD2,CASSPRGGNYNEQFF,TGCGCCAGCAGCCCCCGGGGGGGCAACTACAATGAGCAGTTCTTC
TRBJ2-7,NA,TRBV7-9,NA,CAISEYYEQYF,TGTGCCATCTCAGAGTACTACGAGCAGTACTTC
TRBJ1-1,NA,TRBV20-1,NA,CSASQGRWTEAFF,TGCAGTGCTAGCCAGGGGAGGTGGACTGAAGCTTTCTTT
TRBJ1-2,few,TRBV7-9,NA,CASSLSQQANYGYTF,TGTGCCAGCAGCTTGTCTCAACAGGCCAACTATGGCTACACCTTC
TRBJ2-5,NA,TRBV19,NA,CATTSGSGVVETQYF,TGTGCCACCACATCGGGATCAGGGGTCGTGGAGACCCAGTACTTC
TRBJ2-3,few,TRBV11-2,TRBD2,CASSPLSSGSKPRNTQYF,TGTGCCAGCAGCCCCCTATCTAGCGGAAGTAAGCCGAGGAATACGCAGTATTTT
TRBJ2-3,NA,TRBV6-2/TRBV6-3,NA,CASSDPGLSDTQYF,TGTGCCAGCAGCGACCCCGGCCTTTCTGATACGCAGTATTTT
TRBJ2-2,NA,TRBV3-1,NA,CASSQGTSHTGELFF,TGTGCCAGCAGCCAAGGGACTTCTCATACCGGGGAGCTGTTTTTT
TRBJ2-1,few,TRBV7-2,NA,CASSLAPRVGNEQFF,TGTGCCAGCAGCTTAGCGCCTCGGGTAGGGAATGAGCAGTTCTTC
TRBJ2-3,few,TRBV6-6,TRBD2,CASSPRSGRPHTQYF,TGTGCCAGCAGTCCCCGTTCCGGGAGGCCCCATACGCAGTATTTT
TRBJ2-4,NA,TRBV7-9,NA,CACSLSRRGASGNIQYF,TGTGCCTGCAGCTTGAGCCGCCGGGGGGCTTCTGGAAACATTCAGTACTTC
TRBJ2-1,few,TRBV4-2,NA,CASTLRMEYNEQFF,TGTGCCAGCACCCTTAGAATGGAGTACAATGAGCAGTTCTTC
TRBJ1-6,NA,TRBV7-9,NA,CASSLVGTPPEGSYNSPLHF,TGTGCCAGCAGCTTAGTTGGGACACCTCCCGAGGGCTCCTATAATTCACCCCTCCACTTT
TRBJ1-1,NA,TRBV6-1,TRBD1,CASSDGTVETGGNTEAFF,TGTGCCAGCAGTGACGGGACCGTAGAGACAGGGGGGAACACTGAAGCTTTCTTT
TRBJ2-5,NA,TRBV20-1,NA,CSARGLTGGWEQYF,TGCAGTGCTAGAGGACTGACGGGTGGGTGGGAGCAGTACTTC
TRBJ2-1,NA,TRBV7-8,NA,CASSRVVSYNEQFF,TGTGCCAGCAGTAGGGTGGTCTCCTACAATGAGCAGTTCTTC
TRBJ2-7,NA,TRBV20-1,TRBD1,CSARGQAPYEQYF,TGCAGTGCTAGGGGACAGGCGCCCTACGAGCAGTACTTC
TRBJ2-3,few,TRBV11-2,NA,CASSTSPAQGTDTQYF,TGTGCCAGCAGCACCAGTCCGGCACAGGGAACAGATACGCAGTATTTT
TRBJ2-6,few,TRBV5-1,TRBD2,CASSYGTSGSSGANVLTF,TGCGCCAGCAGCTACGGGACTAGCGGAAGCTCTGGGGCCAACGTCCTGACTTTC
TRBJ2-7,many,TRBV4-2,NA,CASSLSELHEQYF,TGTGCCAGCAGCCTCAGCGAGCTACACGAGCAGTACTTC
TRBJ1-1,NA,TRBV5-1,NA,CASSLIVTGPEAFF,TGCGCCAGCAGCTTGATCGTCACAGGGCCTGAAGCTTTCTTT
TRBJ2-2,once,TRBV5-4,NA,CASSLLVQNTGELFF,TGTGCCAGCAGCTTGTTAGTGCAGAACACCGGGGAGCTGTTTTTT
TRBJ2-7,NA,TRBV4-2,NA,CASSHEPDQYNEQYF,TGTGCCAGCAGCCACGAGCCCGACCAGTACAATGAGCAGTACTTC
TRBJ2-1,many,TRBV5-1,TRBD2,CASSPGLVQFF,TGCGCCAGCAGCCCAGGACTAGTGCAGTTCTTC
TRBJ1-2,many,TRBV10-3,NA,CAISESTEVNSYGYTF,TGTGCCATCAGTGAGTCGACAGAGGTCAACAGCTATGGCTACACCTTC
TRBJ1-5,NA,TRBV4-2,TRBD1,CASSLKQGANQPQHF,TGTGCCAGCAGCCTTAAACAGGGGGCAAATCAGCCCCAGCATTTT
TRBJ2-6,NA,TRBV28,NA,CASSLLEGGGANVLTF,TGTGCCAGCAGTTTATTGGAGGGGGGTGGGGCCAACGTCCTGACTTTC
TRBJ2-7,NA,TRBV28,TRBD1,CASSLAQGVSYEQYF,TGTGCCAGCAGTTTGGCTCAGGGGGTCTCCTACGAGCAGTACTTC
TRBJ1-6,NA,TRBV12-3/TRBV12-4,NA,CASSLQSRGRSPLHF,TGTGCCAGCAGTTTACAGTCCAGGGGACGCTCACCCCTCCACTTT
TRBJ2-1,few,TRBV20-1,NA,CSARGYGGPTYNEQFF,TGCAGTGCTAGGGGGTATGGGGGTCCTACTTACAATGAGCAGTTCTTC
TRBJ2-1,NA,TRBV29-1,TRBD1,CSVRGQGSYNEQFF,TGCAGCGTCCGGGGACAGGGCTCCTACAATGAGCAGTTCTTC
TRBJ2-1,few,TRBV5-1,NA,CASSPDGVAAYNEQFF,TGCGCCAGCAGCCCCGATGGGGTCGCGGCCTACAATGAGCAGTTCTTC